The 19 T cell receptor beta chains below all came from one sample that was sequenced in a study of cytotoxic CD8 clonotypes in ibrutinib-treated CLL. Using immunoSEQ multiplex PCR, the repertoire was profiled, and TCRdb retains in-frame clones only, with some absent. The data show around 330,000 clones, 67% seen once. This specimen was PBMCs, taken after 36 months of ibrutinib treatment. The receptors stem from a human donor with chronic lymphocytic leukemia.

This clone has just a few counts. CDR3 sequence (DNA): TGTGCCAGCAGTGAAATAGGGTACTATGGCTACACCTTC. Amino acids: CASSEIGYYGYTF. The rearrangement uses TRBV2 and TRBJ1-2; D remains ambiguous. V shed 2 bases and J shed 3 bases, with 7 bases lying between them. The germline V gene encodes CDR1 SNHLY and CDR2 FYNNEI. CDR3 length: 13 amino acids.

The chain is built from TRBV19 and TRBJ2-7; perhaps TRBD1 as D (5 bases). The CDR3 spans 14 residues. The germline V gene has CDR1 LNHDA and CDR2 SQIVND (reference sequence). Trimming stripped 1 base from V and 4 bases from J, with 11 bases between. This CDR3 is CASSIGQTPYEQYF. The CDR3 region has the DNA TGTGCCAGTAGTATAGGACAGACACCATACGAGCAGTACTTC.

Only a few counts were recorded for this clone. The chain has TRBV7-2 and TRBJ2-3, with 7 bases fitting TRBD2. The CDR3 is 15 residues long. Germline-derived CDR1 and CDR2 are SGHTA and FQGNSA. The trim removed 5 bases at V and 4 bases at J, leaving 9 bases unmatched. CDR3 residues: CASSRPSGGPDTQYF. The CDR3 DNA reads TGTGCCAGCAGCCGTCCTAGCGGTGGTCCAGATACGCAGTATTTT. Variable domain in full (rest from reference TRBV7-2 and TRBJ2-3): GAGVSQSPSNKVTEKGKDVELRCDPISGHTALYWYRQSLGQGLEFLIYFQGNSAPDKSGLPSDRFSAERTGGSVSTLTIQRTQQEDSAVYLCASSRPSGGPDTQYFGPGTRLTVL.

The chain is built from TRBV5-6 and TRBJ2-3, with 13 bases that match TRBD2. The V and J ends lost 1 base and 5 bases, in that order; junction bases with no gene match: 1. The CDR3 is 15 amino acids. CDR1 and CDR2 (germline): SGHDT, YYEEEE. The CDR3 here is CASSLRTSGRDTQYF. The DNA for the CDR3 is TGTGCCAGCAGCTTGAGGACTAGCGGGAGAGATACGCAGTATTTT.

V gene TRBV2 combines with J gene TRBJ2-3, with unresolved D. The V and J ends lost 1 base and 5 bases respectively, with 10 bases between them. The CDR3 length is 14 residues. Per the germline V gene, CDR1 is SNHLY and CDR2 is FYNNEI. The CDR3 DNA reads TGTGCCAGCAGTGAAGGCCGAGCGAGAGATACGCAGTATTTT. As protein: CASSEGRARDTQYF.

The CDR3 spells CASSLQPTGTGYGYTF. The CDR3, as DNA: TGTGCCAGCAGCTTACAGCCCACGGGGACGGGCTATGGCTACACCTTC. This rearrangement joins TRBV5-8 to TRBJ1-2, with TRBD1 as a possible D gene (5 bases). This CDR3 is 16 amino acids long. CDR1 is SGHTS, CDR2 YDEGEE, per germline. V lost 2 bases to trimming and J lost 4 bases, with 18 bases between them.

The chain is built from TRBV10-2 and TRBJ2-3; D may be TRBD2 (7 bases). Per germline, CDR1 WSHSY and CDR2 SAAADI. The CDR3 sequence is 15 residues long. With 5 bases removed from V and 1 base from J, the gap between germline ends came to 13 bases. This chain's CDR3 is CASSYGGGGTDTQYF. The CDR3, as DNA: TGCGCCAGCAGTTACGGAGGGGGGGGCACAGATACGCAGTATTTT.

J is TRBJ1-4 and V is TRBV9; D may be TRBD1 (5 bases). The CDR3 is made up of 14 amino acids. Trimming pared 2 bases from V and 4 bases from J, leaving 9 bases between. Germline CDR1 SGDLS, CDR2 YYNGEE. The CDR3 reads CASSVRDGNEKLFF. The CDR3 region has the DNA TGTGCCAGCAGCGTCAGGGACGGTAATGAAAAACTGTTTTTT.

The chain joins TRBV11-2 to TRBJ1-1, with D possibly TRBD1 on 6 matching bases. The CDR3 covers 14 residues. The V end was cut by 3 bases, the J end by 7 bases, with 15 bases between. Germline V gives CDR1 SGHAT, CDR2 FQNNGV. The DNA of the CDR3 is TGTGCCAGCAGCTTTTTAACAGGGTCGGGTGAAGCTTTCTTT. Amino acids: CASSFLTGSGEAFF.

The chain recombines TRBV5-1 with TRBJ2-5; possibly TRBD1 or TRBD2 for D (5 bases each). The CDR3 extends over 17 amino acids. Trimming removed 0 bases from V and 2 bases from J, with 17 bases in between. Per the germline V gene, CDR1 is SGHRS and CDR2 is YFSETQ. CDR3 region: CASSLGGMTEVQETQYF. CDR3 nucleotide sequence: TGCGCCAGCAGCTTGGGAGGGATGACAGAAGTTCAAGAGACCCAGTACTTC.

The chain uses TRBV25-1 and TRBJ2-3, with 7 bases aligning to TRBD1. This CDR3 has 16 amino acids. Looked up from germline, CDR1 is MGHDK and CDR2 is SYGVNS. The V and J ends lost 2 bases and 1 base, in that order; junction bases with no gene match: 6. The CDR3 reads CASSEVRGRGTDTQYF. The DNA for the CDR3 is TGTGCCAGCAGTGAAGTGAGGGGGCGAGGCACAGATACGCAGTATTTT.

This sequence joins TRBV7-9 and TRBJ1-2, with a weak D call TRBD1 (6 bases). Germline CDR1 SEHNR, CDR2 FQNEAQ (reference sequence). V was pared by 5 bases and J by 4 bases, with 11 bases between. The CDR3 consists of 13 residues. CDR3 nucleotide sequence: TGTGCCAGCAGCCCGGGGGCCCTCTATGGCTACACCTTC. As protein: CASSPGALYGYTF.

V gene TRBV27 combines with J gene TRBJ1-5; a possible D gene is TRBD1 (5 bases). Deletions cut 4 bases from V and 6 bases from J, with 10 bases between. The CDR3 is 13 residues long. Germline V lookup: CDR1 MNHEY, CDR2 SMNVEV (reference sequence). The CDR3 reads CASSSGTSQPQHF. CDR3 DNA: TGTGCCAGCAGTTCGGGGACTTCTCAGCCCCAGCATTTT.

The rearrangement joins TRBV10-1 to TRBJ1-1; D is ambiguous. The germline V gene encodes CDR1 WNHNN and CDR2 SYGVQD (reference sequence). CDR3 length equals 16 residues. V was pared by 0 bases and J by 5 bases, with 16 bases between. DNA for the CDR3: TGCGCCAGCAGTGAGTCCGGGATTCGGGAGTTGACTGAAGCTTTCTTT. It is translated as CASSESGIRELTEAFF.

The chain links TRBV28 to TRBJ1-5, with D possibly matching TRBD1 (6 bases). Trimming removed 6 bases at V and 3 bases at J, with 12 bases between. Per germline, CDR1 MDHEN and CDR2 SYDVKM. The CDR3 is 14 amino acids. The CDR3 nucleotides are TGTGCCAGCAGACTTACAGGGAACAATCAGCCCCAGCATTTT. It is translated as CASRLTGNNQPQHF.

The chain links TRBV11-2 to TRBJ2-5; possible D gene TRBD2, 6 bases. V lost 1 base and J 4 bases, leaving 10 bases between the germline ends. CDR3 size: 14 residues. Germline lookup yields CDR1 SGHAT and CDR2 FQNNGV. This CDR3 reads CASSLVGGGETQYF. For the CDR3, the DNA is TGTGCCAGCAGCTTAGTCGGGGGTGGAGAGACCCAGTACTTC.

The CDR3 spells CSVSTGSGNEQFF. CDR3 coding DNA: TGCAGCGTTTCGACAGGGTCGGGCAATGAGCAGTTCTTC. V and J are TRBV29-1 and TRBJ2-1; TRBD1 agrees at 7 bases. The CDR3 covers 13 residues. With V trimmed by 5 bases and J by 6 bases, 7 bases remained unmatched. CDR1 and CDR2 (germline): SQVTM, ANQGSEA.

This chain links TRBV4-3 with TRBJ1-3; 7 bases map to TRBD1. Germline CDR1 is LGHNA and CDR2 is YSLEER. This CDR3 is 17 amino acids long. V shed 0 bases and J 0 bases; nucleotides not matched to a gene: 5. The CDR3 loop is CASSQDGGQNSGNTIYF. The DNA of the CDR3 is TGCGCCAGCAGCCAAGATGGGGGACAGAACTCTGGAAACACCATATATTTT.

The chain recombines TRBV7-2 with TRBJ1-1, with 9 bases matching TRBD1. The CDR3 has 14 residues. V dropped 2 bases and J dropped 4; count of bases not matched to a gene: 2. Per the germline V gene, CDR1 is SGHTA and CDR2 is FQGNSA. CDR3 DNA sequence: TGTGCCAGCAGCTTATGGGACAGGGCCACTGAAGCTTTCTTT. It yields the protein CASSLWDRATEAFF.